This T cell receptor beta chain is from a study of cytomegalovirus exposure and HLA in healthy donors. The PCR used 60 Vbeta and 13 Jbeta primers. Sequencing was performed with immunoSEQ multiplex PCR; in TCRdb, only in-frame clones are kept and a portion is missing. The table lists about 94,000 clones, 50% to 75% of them singletons. The trim removed 6 bases at V and 2 bases at J, leaving 5 bases unmatched. The germline V gene encodes CDR1 ENHRY and CDR2 SYGVKD. This CDR3 has 14 residues. Sequencing was carried out using PBMCs. This clonotype was obtained from a man aged 25-40 years in good health and CMV-seronegative. This rearrangement joins TRBV10-3 to TRBJ2-7; 9 positions agree with TRBD1. CDR3 sequence (DNA): TGTGCCATCAGCGGACAGGGGTATCCCTACGAGCAGTACTTC. This encodes CAISGQGYPYEQYF.